The 10 T cell receptor beta chains below come from one sample, sequenced in a study of cytomegalovirus exposure and HLA in healthy donors. The study ran its PCR with 60 Vbeta and 13 Jbeta primers. TCRdb keeps only in-frame clones here, not all; method: immunoSEQ multiplex PCR. The specimen's table records some 84,000 clones. Source material: PBMCs. The receptors here all came from a man between 50 and 59 years old in good health and CMV-seronegative.

The rearrangement links TRBV6-5 to TRBJ2-6; 7 bases align to TRBD2. CDR1 and CDR2 from the germline V gene are MNHEY and SVGAGI. The CDR3 has 16 amino acids. Unmatched junction bases numbered 3, after V lost 2 bases and J lost 2 bases. The CDR3 DNA follows: TGTGCCAGCAGTTACCGCCGGGGGGCTGGGGCCAACGTCCTGACTTTC. It translates to CASSYRRGAGANVLTF.

The rearrangement uses TRBV7-2 and TRBJ2-7; perhaps TRBD2 as D (5 bases). This CDR3 has 13 amino acids. In germline, CDR1 is SGHTA, CDR2 FQGNSA. With 4 bases removed from V and 0 bases from J, the gap between germline ends came to 7 bases. The CDR3 region has the DNA TGTGCCAGCAGCTCGGAGGCCTCCTACGAGCAGTACTTC. Encoded protein: CASSSEASYEQYF.

The chain has TRBV11-2 and TRBJ1-5, with D unresolved. Germline loops: CDR1 SGHAT, CDR2 FQNNGV. The V and J ends lost 0 bases and 4 bases respectively, with 7 bases between them. There are 14 residues in the CDR3. CDR3 nucleotides: TGTGCCAGCAGCTTAGATAGCAGTAATCAGCCCCAGCATTTT. Its translation is CASSLDSSNQPQHF.

Regarding this clone: The sample holds other DNA sequences that translate to the same CDR3. The chain employs TRBV9 and TRBJ2-2; weak D call: TRBD1 (6 bases). The CDR3 has 13 residues. Trimming took off 4 bases at V and 5 bases at J, with 9 bases between the two ends. The germline gives CDR1 SGDLS, CDR2 YYNGEE. CDR3 in amino acids: CASSPQGTGELFF. The CDR3 DNA sequence: TGTGCCAGCAGCCCCCAGGGGACCGGGGAGCTGTTTTTT.

The chain combines TRBV7-9 with TRBJ1-4; D is unresolved. Deletions cut 5 bases from V and 0 bases from J, with 10 bases between. CDR3 size: 15 residues. In germline, CDR1 is SEHNR, CDR2 FQNEAQ (reference sequence). This chain's CDR3 is CASSPPQTTNEKLFF. CDR3 sequence (DNA): TGTGCCAGCAGCCCCCCGCAGACAACTAATGAAAAACTGTTTTTT.

The chain uses TRBV28 and TRBJ2-7; 7 bases align to TRBD1. Trimming removed 2 bases from V and 0 bases from J; junction bases left unmatched: 4. The germline V gene encodes CDR1 MDHEN and CDR2 SYDVKM. This CDR3 spans 15 amino acids. CDR3: CASSLIRDSSYEQYF. DNA of the CDR3: TGTGCCAGCAGTTTAATCCGGGACAGCTCCTACGAGCAGTACTTC.

The chain has TRBV2 and TRBJ2-1; 7 positions agree with TRBD1. This CDR3 has 13 residues. The V gene end was trimmed by 3 bases and the J gene end by 6 bases; junction bases not matched to a gene: 2. Germline CDR1 reads SNHLY; CDR2 reads FYNNEI. The CDR3, as DNA: TGTGCCAGCAGTGAGCCAGGGGGCAATGAGCAGTTCTTC. Its protein is CASSEPGGNEQFF.

The V and J genes are TRBV5-6 and TRBJ2-2; weak D call: TRBD1 (6 bases). The ends were cut back, 2 bases at V and 5 bases at J, with 13 bases in the middle. This CDR3 has 15 residues. The germline V gene encodes CDR1 SGHDT and CDR2 YYEEEE. For the CDR3, the DNA is TGTGCCAGCAGCTTACGGACAGTACCAACCGGGGAGCTGTTTTTT. Protein: CASSLRTVPTGELFF.

The V and J genes are TRBV4-2 and TRBJ2-5; 10 bases agree with TRBD2. Per the germline V gene, CDR1 is LGHNA and CDR2 is YNFKEQ. J was trimmed by 4 bases and V by 0 bases; bases with no gene match: 11. The CDR3 is 18 residues long. The CDR3, as DNA: TGTGCCAGCAGCCAAGATTTGGCTAGCGGGGGCCTGGGAGAGACCCAGTACTTC. This encodes CASSQDLASGGLGETQYF.

V usage is TRBV6-6 and J usage is TRBJ1-1; D perhaps matches TRBD1 (5 bases). Germline V lookup: CDR1 MNHNY, CDR2 SVGAGI (reference sequence). The CDR3 is 14 residues long. Trimming left V 2 bases short and J 4 bases short, with 11 bases between. As DNA, the CDR3 is TGTGCCAGCAGTTACACGACAGTTTCCACTGAAGCTTTCTTT. The encoded protein is CASSYTTVSTEAFF.